The 21 T cell receptor beta chains in this list originate from one sample, sequenced in a study of T cell changes during pregnancy in multiple sclerosis. Assay: immunoSEQ multiplex PCR; the TCRdb copy retains only in-frame clones and omits some. The table has tens of thousands of clones, more than 90% seen once. The specimen comprised CD8+ T cells from peripheral blood mononuclear cells, sampled in the third trimester of pregnancy. Receptors were obtained from a female donor with multiple sclerosis, enrolled in a pregnancy study.

The chain recombines TRBV27 with TRBJ1-1; D is ambiguous. The CDR3 is 12 residues long. The germline CDR1 and CDR2 sequences are MNHEY and SMNVEV (reference sequence). The germline V and J ends were trimmed by 6 bases and 0 bases, with 5 bases remaining between them. The CDR3 protein is CASSAMNTEAFF. CDR3 DNA: TGTGCCAGCAGCGCGATGAACACTGAAGCTTTCTTT.

V and J are TRBV28 and TRBJ1-1; D gene unclear. Germline loops: CDR1 MDHEN, CDR2 SYDVKM. The CDR3 loop spans 15 amino acids. Trimming took 1 base from V and 4 from J, leaving 13 bases between them. CDR3 residues: CASSLSLAVGTEAFF. In nucleotides, the CDR3 is TGTGCCAGCAGTTTATCACTGGCGGTTGGCACTGAAGCTTTCTTT. The full variable domain, rest sourced from reference TRBV28 and TRBJ1-1, is DVKVTQSSRYLVKRTGEKVFLECVQDMDHENMFWYRQDPGLGLRLIYFSYDVKMKEKGDIPEGYSVSREKKERFSLILESASTNQTSMYLCASSLSLAVGTEAFFGQGTRLTVV.

This chain connects TRBV19 to TRBJ2-7, with 8 positions matching TRBD2. With 5 bases clipped from V and 0 bases from J, the junction kept 6 bases outside the gene matches. Germline-derived CDR1 and CDR2 are LNHDA and SQIVND (reference sequence). There are 15 residues in the CDR3. CDR3: CASSQYSGNSYEQYF. CDR3 sequence (DNA): TGTGCCAGTAGTCAATATAGCGGGAACTCCTACGAGCAGTACTTC. The entire variable domain, with the rest obtained from reference TRBV19 and TRBJ2-7, is as follows: DGGITQSPKYLFRKEGQNVTLSCEQNLNHDAMYWYRQDPGQGLRLIYYSQIVNDFQKGDIAEGYSVSREKKESFPLTVTSAQKNPTAFYLCASSQYSGNSYEQYFGPGTRLTVT.

This clone was seen just once. Here the CDR3 reads CASSGGGSDTEAFF. CDR3 bases: TGCGCCAGCAGCGGCGGGGGGTCGGACACTGAAGCTTTCTTT. The V call is TRBV5-1, the J call TRBJ1-1, with D tentatively TRBD1 (5 bases). The ends were cut back, 4 bases at V and 3 bases at J, with 13 bases in the middle. Germline V gene sequence: CDR1 SGHRS, CDR2 YFSETQ. The CDR3 runs 14 residues. Complete variable domain (other parts from reference TRBV5-1 and TRBJ1-1): KAGVTQTPRYLIKTRGQQVTLSCSPISGHRSVSWYQQTPGQGLQFLFEYFSETQRNKGNFPGRFSGRQFSNSRSEMNVSTLELGDSALYLCASSGGGSDTEAFFGQGTRLTVV.

DNA for the CDR3: TGTGCCAGCAGCTTCACAGAGAACACTGAAGCTTTCTTT. Encoded protein: CASSFTENTEAFF. The chain combines TRBV5-6 with TRBJ1-1; D gene uncertain. V was shortened by 2 bases and J by 1 base, with 6 bases between the two germline ends. There are 13 residues in the CDR3. CDR1 and CDR2 (germline): SGHDT, YYEEEE.

The V call is TRBV6-5, the J call TRBJ2-3; 9 bases map to TRBD2. V lost 2 bases, J lost 2 bases, and 5 bases stayed unmatched. Germline CDR1 MNHEY, CDR2 SVGAGI. The CDR3 extends over 16 amino acids. Written as DNA, the CDR3 is TGTGCCAGCAGTTACAGCCTAGCGGGACTCACAGATACGCAGTATTTT. Its protein is CASSYSLAGLTDTQYF.

The chain links TRBV6-5 to TRBJ2-3; 7 bases map to TRBD2. Germline V gene lookup returns CDR1 MNHEY and CDR2 SVGAGI. The V segment lost 10 bases and the J segment 6 bases; nucleotides outside the gene matches: 10. The CDR3 runs to 13 residues. The CDR3 loop is CATRTSEADTQYF. The CDR3, as DNA: TGTGCCACCAGGACTAGTGAGGCGGATACGCAGTATTTT.

This chain uses TRBV11-2 with TRBJ2-7; 7 bases match TRBD2. Trimming at V came to 1 base and at J to 2 bases, leaving 2 bases not matched to a gene. Germline CDR1 SGHAT, CDR2 FQNNGV. The CDR3 contains 14 residues. DNA of the CDR3: TGTGCCAGCAGCTTAGGAGGGAGGGCCTACGAGCAGTACTTC. Amino acid sequence: CASSLGGRAYEQYF.

The chain carries TRBV5-4 and TRBJ2-1, with a tentative D call TRBD1 (5 bases). The CDR3 loop spans 15 amino acids. Trimming pared 1 base from V and 4 bases from J, leaving 12 bases between. From germline, CDR1 is SGHNT and CDR2 YYREEE (reference sequence). In DNA form, the CDR3 reads TGTGCCAGCAGCTTGTATGCCAGGGCGTACAATGAGCAGTTCTTC. Protein sequence: CASSLYARAYNEQFF.

V and J are TRBV11-3 and TRBJ1-2; perhaps TRBD1 as D (5 bases). This CDR3 region has 14 residues. V was shortened by 0 bases and J by 4 bases, with 9 bases between the two germline ends. Germline values: CDR1 SGHNT, CDR2 YENEEA. This chain's CDR3 is CASSLDGGGYGYTF. CDR3 sequence (DNA): TGTGCCAGCAGCTTAGACGGGGGGGGCTATGGCTACACCTTC.

The V gene is TRBV19, the J gene TRBJ1-1; D not resolved. This CDR3 has 12 amino acids. The V gene lost 4 bases and the J gene lost 1 base, with 4 bases spanning the gap. The germline gives CDR1 LNHDA, CDR2 SQIVND (reference sequence). CDR3 loop: CASSTGNTEAFF. CDR3 bases: TGTGCCAGTAGTACAGGGAACACTGAAGCTTTCTTT.

The rearrangement links TRBV7-2 to TRBJ1-1; D remains ambiguous. The V end was cut by 5 bases, the J end by 4 bases, with 14 bases between. Germline lookup yields CDR1 SGHTA and CDR2 FQGNSA. The CDR3 is made up of 14 amino acids. The CDR3 nucleotides are TGTGCCAGCAGCACCGGACTGGGAGGCACTGAAGCTTTCTTT. This translates into CASSTGLGGTEAFF.

This clone was counted between two and nine times. The CDR3 loop reads CASSYGTSGSIDEQFF. CDR3 in DNA: TGTGCCAGCAGCTACGGGACTAGCGGGAGTATAGATGAGCAGTTCTTC. The J gene is TRBJ2-1, the V gene TRBV5-4, with 14 positions matching TRBD2. V shed 3 bases and J 8 bases; nucleotides not matched to a gene: 7. In germline, CDR1 is SGHNT, CDR2 YYREEE (reference sequence). CDR3 length: 16 amino acids.

The chain uses TRBV11-2 and TRBJ1-1, with D possibly TRBD1 on 6 matching bases. V lost 8 bases to trimming and J lost 6 bases, with 16 bases between them. Germline V gives CDR1 SGHAT, CDR2 FQNNGV. This CDR3 comprises 13 residues. The CDR3 nucleotides are TGTGCCAGCGCCCTTTACAGGGAACCTGAAGCTTTCTTT. It yields the protein CASALYREPEAFF.

The CDR3 reads CASSTSAGGPEIGYF. For the CDR3, the DNA is TGTGCCAGTAGTACGTCAGCGGGAGGGCCGGAGATCGGGTACTTC. This rearrangement joins TRBV19 to TRBJ2-5, with 10 bases that match TRBD2. Losses at the gene ends were 4 bases for V and 13 bases for J; bases not matched to a gene: 15. CDR1 LNHDA and CDR2 SQIVND come from the germline V gene (reference sequence). The CDR3 contains 15 residues.

This clone was observed a single time. The rearrangement joins TRBV27 to TRBJ2-7; 8 bases fit TRBD1. CDR1 MNHEY and CDR2 SMNVEV come from the germline V gene (reference sequence). V gave up 8 bases and J gave up 3 bases; unmatched junction bases: 6. CDR3 length: 13 residues. The CDR3: CASSGTGLYEQYF. CDR3 DNA sequence: TGTGCCAGCTCCGGGACAGGTCTCTACGAGCAGTACTTC.

The chain couples TRBV4-3 to TRBJ2-1; 7 bases line up with TRBD2. CDR1 and CDR2 from the germline V gene are LGHNA and YSLEER. CDR3 length equals 15 residues. After removal of 0 bases from V and 6 bases from J, the junction contained 5 bases not matched to a gene. As DNA, the CDR3 is TGCGCCAGCAGCCAAGATCGGGGAGGGCCCAATGAGCAGTTCTTC. It specifies CASSQDRGGPNEQFF.

This clone was observed a handful of times. J is TRBJ2-1 and V is TRBV6-5; D remains unclear. Between the trimmed V and J ends, which lost 0 bases and 6 bases, there was a span of 9 bases. The V gene's germline CDR1 is MNHEY and CDR2 SVGAGI. This CDR3 region has 14 residues. The CDR3 nucleotides read TGTGCCAGCAGTTACTCGATAGAAGCCAATGAGCAGTTCTTC. This codes for CASSYSIEANEQFF.

The chain recombines TRBV7-9 with TRBJ1-1; no clear D gene. Germline values: CDR1 SEHNR, CDR2 FQNEAQ (reference sequence). V gave up 1 base and J gave up 4 bases, with 13 bases separating them. The CDR3 has 15 residues. Written as DNA, the CDR3 is TGTGCCAGCAGCTTAGAGGAGGGATTGGTCACTGAAGCTTTCTTT. Encoded protein: CASSLEEGLVTEAFF.

This rearrangement joins TRBV6-6 to TRBJ2-7; no reliable D call. Per germline, CDR1 MNHNY and CDR2 SVGAGI (reference sequence). V was pared by 1 base and J by 2 bases, with 6 bases between. The CDR3 is made up of 13 amino acids. CDR3 residues: CASSYFTTYEQYF. DNA of the CDR3: TGTGCCAGCAGTTACTTCACTACCTACGAGCAGTACTTC.

V is TRBV6-5 and J is TRBJ2-1; 7 nucleotides agree with TRBD1. With 4 bases clipped from V and 7 bases from J, the junction kept 7 bases outside the gene matches. Germline V gene lookup returns CDR1 MNHEY and CDR2 SVGAGI. CDR3 length: 14 residues. The CDR3 region is CASSFQGTENEQFF. CDR3 in DNA: TGTGCCAGCAGTTTCCAAGGGACAGAGAATGAGCAGTTCTTC.